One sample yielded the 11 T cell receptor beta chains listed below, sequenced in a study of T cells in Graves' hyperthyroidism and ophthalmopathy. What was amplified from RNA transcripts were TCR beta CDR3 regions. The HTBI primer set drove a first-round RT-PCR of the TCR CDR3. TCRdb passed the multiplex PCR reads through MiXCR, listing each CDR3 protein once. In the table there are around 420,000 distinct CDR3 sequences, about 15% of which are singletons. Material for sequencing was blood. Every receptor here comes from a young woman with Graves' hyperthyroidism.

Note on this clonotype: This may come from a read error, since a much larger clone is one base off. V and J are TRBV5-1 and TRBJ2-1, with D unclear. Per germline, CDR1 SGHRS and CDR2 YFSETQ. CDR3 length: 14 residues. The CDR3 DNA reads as TGCGCCAGCAACCGACTGGGTTCCTACAATGAGCGGTTCTTC. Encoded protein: CASNRLGSYNERFF.

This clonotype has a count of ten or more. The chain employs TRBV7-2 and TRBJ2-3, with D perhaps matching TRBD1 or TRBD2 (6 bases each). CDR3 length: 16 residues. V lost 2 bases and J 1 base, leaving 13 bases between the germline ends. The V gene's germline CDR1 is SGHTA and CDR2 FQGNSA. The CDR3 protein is CASSLFTGAGTDTQYF. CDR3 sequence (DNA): TGTGCCAGCAGCTTATTCACGGGGGCGGGCACAGATACGCAGTATTTT.

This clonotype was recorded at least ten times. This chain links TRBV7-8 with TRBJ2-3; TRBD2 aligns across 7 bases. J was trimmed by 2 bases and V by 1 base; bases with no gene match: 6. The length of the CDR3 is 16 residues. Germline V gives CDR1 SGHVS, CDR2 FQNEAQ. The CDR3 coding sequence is TGTGCCAGCAGCTTAGGACTAGCAGCATTCACAGATACGCAGTATTTT. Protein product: CASSLGLAAFTDTQYF.

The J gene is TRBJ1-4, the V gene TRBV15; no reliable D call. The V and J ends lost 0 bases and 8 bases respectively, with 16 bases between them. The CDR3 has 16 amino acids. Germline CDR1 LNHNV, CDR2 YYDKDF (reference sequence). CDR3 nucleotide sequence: TGTGCCACCAGCAGAGATCTGACGGTGCCCTTCGAAAAACTGTTTTTT. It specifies CATSRDLTVPFEKLFF.

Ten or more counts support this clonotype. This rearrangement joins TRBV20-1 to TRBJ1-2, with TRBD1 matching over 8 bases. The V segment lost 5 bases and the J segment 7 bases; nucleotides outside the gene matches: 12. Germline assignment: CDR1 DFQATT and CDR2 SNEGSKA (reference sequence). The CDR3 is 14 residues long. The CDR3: CSASGAGGYPGYTF. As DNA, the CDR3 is TGCAGTGCTTCGGGCGCAGGGGGCTACCCTGGCTACACCTTC.

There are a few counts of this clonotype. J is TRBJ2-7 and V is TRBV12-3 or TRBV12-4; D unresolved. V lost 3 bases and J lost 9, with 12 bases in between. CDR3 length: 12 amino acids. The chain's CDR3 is CASSFVGKRQYF. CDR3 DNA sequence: TGTGCCAGCAGTTTCGTGGGGAAGCGGCAGTACTTC.

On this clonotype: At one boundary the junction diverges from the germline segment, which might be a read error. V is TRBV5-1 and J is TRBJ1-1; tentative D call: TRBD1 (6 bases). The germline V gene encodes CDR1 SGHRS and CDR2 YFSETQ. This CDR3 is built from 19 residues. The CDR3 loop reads CASSLEPSGGLFRNTKAFF. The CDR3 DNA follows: TGCGCCAGCAGCTTGGAACCTTCGGGGGGCTTGTTCAGGAACACTAAAGCTTTCTTT.

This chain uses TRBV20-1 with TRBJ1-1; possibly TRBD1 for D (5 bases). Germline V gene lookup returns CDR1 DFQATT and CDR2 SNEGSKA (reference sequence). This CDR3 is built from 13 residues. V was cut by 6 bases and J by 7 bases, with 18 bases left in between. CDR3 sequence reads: CSAAGLTWGEAFF. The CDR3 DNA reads TGCAGTGCGGCGGGACTGACCTGGGGTGAAGCTTTCTTT.

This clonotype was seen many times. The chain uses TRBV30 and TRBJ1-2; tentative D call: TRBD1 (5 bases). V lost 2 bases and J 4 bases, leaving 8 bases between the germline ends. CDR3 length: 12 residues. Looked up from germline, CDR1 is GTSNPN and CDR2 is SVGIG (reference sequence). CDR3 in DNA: TGTGCCTGGAGTCAGGGTTCCTATGGCTACACCTTC. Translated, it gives CAWSQGSYGYTF.

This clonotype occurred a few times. The CDR3 DNA is TGTGCCAGCAGCTTTGGATTGAACACTGAAGCTTTCTTT. It translates to CASSFGLNTEAFF. The genes are TRBV5-6 and TRBJ1-1; D not resolved. V was pared by 2 bases and J by 0 bases, with 5 bases between. Germline V gene lookup returns CDR1 SGHDT and CDR2 YYEEEE. CDR3 length: 13 amino acids.

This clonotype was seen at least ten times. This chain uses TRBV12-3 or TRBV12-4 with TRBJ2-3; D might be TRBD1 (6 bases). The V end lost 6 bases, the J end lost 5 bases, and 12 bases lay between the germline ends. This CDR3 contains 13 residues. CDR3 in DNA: TGTGCCAGCAGCCGGGACAAGGAAGATACGCAGTATTTT. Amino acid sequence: CASSRDKEDTQYF.